This is a list of T cell receptor beta chains from one sample in a study of blood T cells in healthy people across ages. TCRdb reanalysed the 5' RACE reads using MiXCR and keeps one entry per CDR3 protein. The table has 1.5 million to 2 million distinct CDR3 sequences, around 42% seen once. The sequenced material came from blood. The source of these receptors is a human donor in good health. Both conserved end residues are part of each CDR3. Each record gives: V gene, D gene, clone size, J gene, CDR3 DNA, CDR3 protein. A D gene is named only where the DNA matches it firmly. Only part of the rows carry a size: once, few, many, or a class if the clone is expanded.

>TRBV11-1|.|many|TRBJ2-7
TGTGCCAGCAGCCCAAGCGCGGGGTCCTACGAGCAGTACTTC
CASSPSAGSYEQYF
>TRBV11-3|.|.|TRBJ1-6
TGTGCCAGCAGCTTAGGAGGCAGCGCCTGGGATTCACCCCTCCACTTT
CASSLGGSAWDSPLHF
>TRBV5-6|TRBD1|.|TRBJ2-7
TGTGCCAGCAGCTTGAATCGGGACAGGGCATCCGTCATCAACGAGCAGTACTTC
CASSLNRDRASVINEQYF
>TRBV2|TRBD2|.|TRBJ2-3
TGTGCCAGCCCCCTAGCGGGGACGGATACGCAGTATTTT
CASPLAGTDTQYF
>TRBV4-1|TRBD2|few|TRBJ2-1
TGCGCCAGCAGCCAACGGGGGGGCCTGTCCAATGAGCAGTTCTTC
CASSQRGGLSNEQFF
>TRBV28|.|.|TRBJ1-2
TGTGCCAGCACTGAGACTCAATCCAACTATGGCTACACCTTC
CASTETQSNYGYTF
>TRBV20-1|.|few|TRBJ2-3
TGCAGTGCTAGAAATAAGACTGACTACACAGATACGCAGTATTTT
CSARNKTDYTDTQYF
>TRBV7-2|.|few|TRBJ2-3
TGTGCCAGCAGCTCTCTTTCGGGACGGGGCAATACGCAGTATTTT
CASSSLSGRGNTQYF
>TRBV6-2/TRBV6-3|.|many|TRBJ2-5
TGTGCCAGCAGCCACCCCCCGGGGACCCAGTACTTC
CASSHPPGTQYF
>TRBV7-2|TRBD2|few|TRBJ2-3
TGTGCCAGCAGACCTCGACTAGCGGCAGATACGCAGTATTTT
CASRPRLAADTQYF
>TRBV4-1|.|.|TRBJ2-7
TGCGCCAGCAGCCAGGGGGTTAGGGACGAGCAGTACTTC
CASSQGVRDEQYF
>TRBV6-2/TRBV6-3|TRBD1|many|TRBJ2-3
TGTGCCAGCAGCCACGACAGGGACACAGATACGCAGTATTTT
CASSHDRDTDTQYF
>TRBV3-1|TRBD2|.|TRBJ2-5
TGTGCCAGCAGCCAAGAACTCGGGACTAGTATTGAGACCCAGTACTTC
CASSQELGTSIETQYF
>TRBV2|.|.|TRBJ2-2
TGTGCCAGCAAGCCGACAGCCGGCTTAAACACCGGGGAGCTGTTTTTT
CASKPTAGLNTGELFF
>TRBV10-3|TRBD1|.|TRBJ1-1
TGTGCCATCAGTGCCCTTGGACAGGGGGGCACTGAAGCTTTCTTT
CAISALGQGGTEAFF
>TRBV20-1|TRBD1|.|TRBJ2-7
TGCAGTGCTAGAGATCAGCGACAGGGCCTCTACGAGCAGTACTTC
CSARDQRQGLYEQYF
>TRBV11-2|.|.|TRBJ1-2
TGTGCCAGCAGCTTGGGCCACAATAATGGCTACACCTTC
CASSLGHNNGYTF
>TRBV12-3/TRBV12-4|.|.|TRBJ2-4
TGTGCCAGCAGTCCTGAGGGCAGGGTTTTCGGTAATGAGCAGTACTTC
CASSPEGRVFGNEQYF
>TRBV4-1|.|.|TRBJ1-6
TGCGCCAGCAGCCAAGATTTCTTCGCGAGGGCGGCTGGTAATCCACCCCTCCACTTT
CASSQDFFARAAGNPPLHF
>TRBV7-2|TRBD1|few|TRBJ2-6
TGTGCCAGCAGGCCAGGGGGAGGGGCCAACGTCCTGACTTTC
CASRPGGGANVLTF
>TRBV12-3/TRBV12-4|TRBD1|.|TRBJ1-2
TGTGCCAGCAGTCGGGGGACAGGGAGCTTTCGGGGCTACACCTTC
CASSRGTGSFRGYTF
>TRBV20-1|.|.|TRBJ2-1
TGCAGTGCTAGTTGGCTAGCGTTCGGCAATGAGCAGTTCTTC
CSASWLAFGNEQFF
>TRBV4-3|.|.|TRBJ2-5
TGCGCCGGCAGCCAAGAGGCTAAGTCGGAGACCCAGTACTTC
CAGSQEAKSETQYF
>TRBV6-2/TRBV6-3|.|.|TRBJ1-4
TGTGCCAGCAGACCAGGACTGACAGCCTCTAATGAAAAACTGTTTTTT
CASRPGLTASNEKLFF
>TRBV7-9|TRBD1|.|TRBJ2-5
TGTACCAGCAGCTCCCCGACAGGGTTAAAGACCCAGTACTTC
CTSSSPTGLKTQYF
>TRBV29-1|TRBD1|.|TRBJ1-4
TGCAGCGTCCTGGGACAGGTCTTCTCTGCAACTAATGAAAAACTGTTTTTT
CSVLGQVFSATNEKLFF
>TRBV5-1|.|few|TRBJ2-4
TGCGCCAGCAGTTTGGACAGCACAGTTCTAGCCAAAAACATTCAGTACTTC
CASSLDSTVLAKNIQYF
>TRBV7-9|.|few|TRBJ1-1
TGTGCCAGCAGTGAGAGAGGGACTCATGAAGCTTTCTTT
CASSERGTHEAFF
>TRBV29-1|.|.|TRBJ2-1
TGCAGCGTTGACATGCAGTCCCAATACAATGAGCAGTTCTTC
CSVDMQSQYNEQFF
>TRBV20-1|.|few|TRBJ1-5
TGCAGTGCTAGAGATGGGACACATAGCAATCAGCCCCAGCATTTT
CSARDGTHSNQPQHF
>TRBV7-9|.|few|TRBJ2-1
TGTGCCAGCAGCTCGGGACCCCCCTACAATGAGCAGTTCTTC
CASSSGPPYNEQFF
>TRBV20-1|.|once|TRBJ1-4
TGCAGTGCTAGGACAGACCTTTTAGAAAAACTGTTTTTT
CSARTDLLEKLFF
>TRBV7-9|.|.|TRBJ1-2
TGTGCCAGCAGCTTAAGACAGGAGAACTATGGCTACACCTTC
CASSLRQENYGYTF
>TRBV6-2/TRBV6-3|.|.|TRBJ1-1
TGTGCCAGCAGTTCCCCCCACGACATGAGAGGCACTGAAGCTTTCTTT
CASSSPHDMRGTEAFF
>TRBV3-1|.|.|TRBJ2-7
TGTGCCAGCAGCCAGGGGGTCTCCCTTTTAAGCGAGCAGTACTTC
CASSQGVSLLSEQYF
>TRBV5-1|.|.|TRBJ2-1
TGCGCCAGCAGCTTGAACGCCCCGGTACACAATGAGCAGTTCTTC
CASSLNAPVHNEQFF
>TRBV29-1|TRBD1|.|TRBJ1-2
TGCGGCGTTCCGGGACAGTACACATCTAACTATGGCTACACCTTC
CGVPGQYTSNYGYTF
>TRBV2|TRBD1|.|TRBJ1-2
TGTACCAGCAGGGAAGATACAGGGGTTGGCTACACCTTC
CTSREDTGVGYTF
>TRBV12-3/TRBV12-4|.|.|TRBJ2-3
TGTGCCAGCAGCCGCACGCCTAGCACAGATACGCAGTATTTT
CASSRTPSTDTQYF
>TRBV12-3/TRBV12-4|.|few|TRBJ2-5
TGTGCCAGCAGTTTAAGAAGTGGAACAAAGGGGGAGACCCAGTACTTC
CASSLRSGTKGETQYF
>TRBV7-2|.|.|TRBJ2-5
TGTGCCAGCGAACTAGCCGGGGAGACCCAGTACTTC
CASELAGETQYF
>TRBV4-3|.|.|TRBJ2-2
TGCGCCAGCAGCCAAGGGGCCGAGACCGGGGAGCTGTTTTTT
CASSQGAETGELFF
>TRBV12-3/TRBV12-4|TRBD1|many|TRBJ1-1
TGTGCCAGCAGTTTAGCGGACAGGGCGAACACTGAAGCTTTCTTT
CASSLADRANTEAFF
>TRBV12-3/TRBV12-4|TRBD2|.|TRBJ2-2
TGTGCCAGCAGTTTAGGGATTACGGGGGGGCCTGGCACCGGGGAGCTGTTTTTT
CASSLGITGGPGTGELFF
>TRBV15|.|few|TRBJ2-7
TGTGCCACCAGCGGGGAAAGGGCGGACGAGCAGTACTTC
CATSGERADEQYF
>TRBV18|.|.|TRBJ2-3
TGTGCCAGCTCCCTTAACCAGGGCGGCACAGATACGCAGTATTTT
CASSLNQGGTDTQYF
>TRBV3-1|TRBD2|.|TRBJ2-7
TGTGCCAGCAGCCCCAGACTAGCGGGGATTCACGAGCAGTACTTC
CASSPRLAGIHEQYF
>TRBV7-2|TRBD1|.|TRBJ2-3
TGTGCCAGCAGCTCGCCGACAGGGACGGTAAATACGCAGTATTTT
CASSSPTGTVNTQYF
>TRBV4-1|TRBD1|.|TRBJ1-5
TGCGCCAGCAGCCCATATCCCGGGACAGTGGCTACGGAGCCCCGGCATTTT
CASSPYPGTVATEPRHF
>TRBV9|.|few|TRBJ2-5
TGTGCCAGCAGCGCCCGGGGTGGTCTCCAAGAGACCCAGTACTTC
CASSARGGLQETQYF
>TRBV4-1|.|few|TRBJ2-1
TGCGCCAGCAGCCAGGCGACATGGAATGAGCAGTTCTTC
CASSQATWNEQFF
>TRBV20-1|.|.|TRBJ2-1
TGCAGTGCTAGAGATCCCAGGGGCCTCTGGAATGAGCAGTTCTTC
CSARDPRGLWNEQFF
>TRBV5-1|TRBD1|few|TRBJ2-7
TGCGCCAGCAGCTTGGTACCGGGACAGGGTTTTTACGAGCAGTACTTC
CASSLVPGQGFYEQYF
>TRBV20-1|TRBD2|many|TRBJ2-1
TGCAGTGTGGCTAGCGGGGCATACAATGAGCAGTTCTTC
CSVASGAYNEQFF
>TRBV5-1|.|few|TRBJ2-7
TGCGCCAGCAACGTGGGCACAGGGAGGTACGAGCAGTACTTC
CASNVGTGRYEQYF